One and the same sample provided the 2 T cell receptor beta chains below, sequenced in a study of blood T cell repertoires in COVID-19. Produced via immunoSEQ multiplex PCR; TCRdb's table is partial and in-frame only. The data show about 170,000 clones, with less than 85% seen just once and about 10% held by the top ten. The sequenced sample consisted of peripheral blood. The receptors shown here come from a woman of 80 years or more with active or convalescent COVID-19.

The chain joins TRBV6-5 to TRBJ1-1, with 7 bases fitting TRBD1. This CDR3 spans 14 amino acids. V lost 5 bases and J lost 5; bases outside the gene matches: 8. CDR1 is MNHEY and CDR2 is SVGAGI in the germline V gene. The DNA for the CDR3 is TGTGCCAGCAGTACATCAGGGGGGTTAACTGAAGCTTTCTTT. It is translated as CASSTSGGLTEAFF.

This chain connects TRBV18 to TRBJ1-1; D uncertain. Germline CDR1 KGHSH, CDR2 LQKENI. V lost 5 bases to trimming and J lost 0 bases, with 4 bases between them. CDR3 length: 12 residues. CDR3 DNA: TGTGCCAGCTCATCAATGAACACTGAAGCTTTCTTT. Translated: CASSSMNTEAFF. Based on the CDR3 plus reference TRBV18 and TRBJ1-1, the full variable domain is NAGVMQNPRHLVRRRGQEARLRCSPMKGHSHVYWYRQLPEEGLKFMVYLQKENIIDESGMPKERFSAEFPKEGPSILRIQQVVRGDSAAYFCASSSMNTEAFFGQGTRLTVV.